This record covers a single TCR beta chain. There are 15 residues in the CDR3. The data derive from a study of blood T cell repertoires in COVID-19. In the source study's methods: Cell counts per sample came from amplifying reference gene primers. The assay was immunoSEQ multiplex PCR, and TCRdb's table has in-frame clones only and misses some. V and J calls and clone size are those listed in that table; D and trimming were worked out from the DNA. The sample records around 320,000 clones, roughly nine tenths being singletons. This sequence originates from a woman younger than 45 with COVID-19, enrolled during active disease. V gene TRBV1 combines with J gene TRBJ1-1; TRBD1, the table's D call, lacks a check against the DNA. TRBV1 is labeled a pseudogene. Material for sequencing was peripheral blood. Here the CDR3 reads CTSSPRDRGHTEAFF. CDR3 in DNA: TGCACCAGCAGCCCCCGGGACAGGGGGCACACTGAAGCTTTCTTT.